This T cell receptor (beta chain) was sequenced for a study of blood T cell repertoires in COVID-19. The repertoire was sequenced with immunoSEQ multiplex PCR; TCRdb's copy has only in-frame clones and lacks some. The sample includes approximately 190,000 clones, nearly 90% of them seen just once. The receptor comes from a woman aged 35 to 49 who had recovered from COVID-19. What was sequenced was peripheral blood.

The CDR3 region has the DNA TGTGCCAGCACGACTAGCGGGAGCACAGATACGCAGTATTTT. Translating it yields CASTTSGSTDTQYF. The chain is built from TRBV6-5 and TRBJ2-3, with TRBD2 matching over 10 bases. This CDR3 comprises 14 residues. The germline V gene encodes CDR1 MNHEY and CDR2 SVGAGI. The ends lost 7 bases at V and 0 bases at J; junction bases unmatched: 1.